The rows below give T cell receptor beta chains drawn from one sample of a study of T-cell reconstitution after alpha-beta-depleted transplantation in children. MiXCR was run by TCRdb on the PCR reads, yielding one entry per CDR3 protein. The sample shows around 670,000 distinct CDR3 sequences, roughly 13% of them seen only once. The sequencing used PBMCs, collected before TCRalphabeta/CD19-depleted stem cell transplant. The receptors were sampled from a girl aged 2 to 10 with congenital amegakaryocytic thrombocytopenia, due to receive a stem cell transplant. CDR3s include the opening cysteine and the closing phenylalanine or tryptophan. The D gene is left open where the match is weak. Not every row has a clone size; where given, it reads once, few, many or a size class.

J: TRBJ2-4; size: many; D: TRBD2; V: TRBV27; DNA: TGTGCCAGCAGTCCTACGCGCCTTAGCGGGCCAGCCAAAAACATTCAGTACTTC; CDR3: CASSPTRLSGPAKNIQYF
J: TRBJ2-1; size: many; D: TRBD2; V: TRBV12-3/TRBV12-4; DNA: TGTGCCAGCAGTTCCGGGACTAGCGGGATTGGTGAGCAGTTCTTC; CDR3: CASSSGTSGIGEQFF
J: TRBJ1-1; size: few; D: -; V: TRBV5-1; DNA: TGCGCCAGCAGCTTGTTTGCCAGGCAAACTGAAGCTTTCTTT; CDR3: CASSLFARQTEAFF
J: TRBJ2-5; size: few; D: TRBD2; V: TRBV12-3/TRBV12-4; DNA: TGTGCCAGCACCCTGGGAGGGGCCCTCAACGAAGAGACCCAGTACTTC; CDR3: CASTLGGALNEETQYF
J: TRBJ2-1; size: many; D: TRBD2; V: TRBV12-3/TRBV12-4; DNA: TGTGCCAGCAGTTTAGAACTAGCGGGAGCCGGCTACAATGAGCAGTTCTTC; CDR3: CASSLELAGAGYNEQFF
J: TRBJ2-2; size: once; D: -; V: TRBV12-3/TRBV12-4; DNA: TGCGCCAGCAGCTTGAGGCACACCTGGGAGCTGTTTTTT; CDR3: CASSLRHTWELFF
J: TRBJ2-7; size: few; D: TRBD2; V: TRBV20-1; DNA: TGCAGTGCTAGAGCGGTGTCTAGCGGGAGCTACGAGCAGTACTTC; CDR3: CSARAVSSGSYEQYF
J: TRBJ2-1; size: few; D: TRBD2; V: TRBV11-1; DNA: TGTGCCAGCAGCTCCACCTACCTTCTAGCGGGAGTTTTCGGCAATGAGCAGTTCTTC; CDR3: CASSSTYLLAGVFGNEQFF
J: TRBJ2-3; size: -; D: -; V: TRBV27; DNA: TGTGCCAGCAGTAACGGCTATTTCAGCACAGATACGCAGTATTTT; CDR3: CASSNGYFSTDTQYF
J: TRBJ2-2; size: few; D: TRBD2; V: TRBV12-5; DNA: TGTGCTAGTGGTTTGGTAGCGGGAGTTTCTGGGGAGCTGTTTTTT; CDR3: CASGLVAGVSGELFF
J: TRBJ2-3; size: many; D: -; V: TRBV10-3; DNA: TGTGCCATCAGTGGGGCTGCGCCCGGAGTTGTTACGCAGTATTTT; CDR3: CAISGAAPGVVTQYF
J: TRBJ2-3; size: -; D: -; V: TRBV15; DNA: TGTGCCACCAGCAGAGGTTGGGCGGCTAGCACAGATACGCAGTATTTT; CDR3: CATSRGWAASTDTQYF
J: TRBJ2-1; size: many; D: TRBD2; V: TRBV20-1; DNA: TGCAGTGCTAGGCCACTAGCGGGTTACAATGAGCAGTTCTTC; CDR3: CSARPLAGYNEQFF
J: TRBJ2-7; size: -; D: -; V: TRBV5-1; DNA: TGCGCCAGCAGTCATTACGGCGTGGTTCCGACAGGACGCGAGCAGTACTTC; CDR3: CASSHYGVVPTGREQYF
J: TRBJ1-5; size: -; D: -; V: TRBV12-3/TRBV12-4; DNA: TGTGCCAGCAGTTCAGGGAACCTCCTTGGGGGTTATAGCAATCAGCCCCAGCATTTT; CDR3: CASSSGNLLGGYSNQPQHF
J: TRBJ2-5; size: many; D: -; V: TRBV20-1; DNA: TGCAGTGCTAGGTTCGGCTTGTCAGCGGTTGATGAAAGTGCCCAGTACTTC; CDR3: CSARFGLSAVDESAQYF
J: TRBJ2-5; size: many; D: -; V: TRBV5-1; DNA: TGCGCCAGCAGCTTGGACGGGACAAGACTTCGGGAGACCCAGTACTTC; CDR3: CASSLDGTRLRETQYF
J: TRBJ2-1; size: many; D: -; V: TRBV29-1; DNA: TGCAGCTCACAAGCGGATTCTTACAATGAGCAGTTCTTC; CDR3: CSSQADSYNEQFF
J: TRBJ1-3; size: few; D: -; V: TRBV12-3/TRBV12-4; DNA: TGTGCCAGCACCCAAACTGGAAACACCATATATTTT; CDR3: CASTQTGNTIYF
J: TRBJ2-1; size: many; D: TRBD2; V: TRBV11-3; DNA: TGTGCCAGCAGCTTCGGGATGATAGGACTAGCGGGTCCGGCGGCTTACAATGAGCAGTTCTTC; CDR3: CASSFGMIGLAGPAAYNEQFF
J: TRBJ2-2; size: many; D: -; V: TRBV4-1; DNA: TGCGCCAGCAGCCAAGTCAGTGTGACGAACACCGGGGAGCTGTTTTTT; CDR3: CASSQVSVTNTGELFF
J: TRBJ1-3; size: many; D: -; V: TRBV12-3/TRBV12-4; DNA: TGTGCCAGCAGTTTAGTATCCAGGTTCTACCTAAGATCTGGAAACACCATATATTTT; CDR3: CASSLVSRFYLRSGNTIYF
J: TRBJ1-6; size: few; D: TRBD1; V: TRBV4-1; DNA: TGCGCCAGCAGCCACCGACAGGGTGTCCTCCACTTT; CDR3: CASSHRQGVLHF
J: TRBJ1-2; size: -; D: -; V: TRBV20-1; DNA: TGCAGTGCTAGTCAGGGAGATTATGGCTACACCTTC; CDR3: CSASQGDYGYTF
J: TRBJ2-1; size: few; D: -; V: TRBV6-2/TRBV6-3; DNA: TGTGCCAGCAGTTACGGCGCGGTCAATGAGCAGTTCTTC; CDR3: CASSYGAVNEQFF
J: TRBJ2-7; size: many; D: -; V: TRBV20-1; DNA: TGCAGTGCTAGGGCAGAGGCCCCCTACGAGCAGTACTTC; CDR3: CSARAEAPYEQYF
J: TRBJ2-2; size: many; D: -; V: TRBV20-1; DNA: TGCAGTTGGGAAAAGCGGGCGAACACCGGGGAGCTGTTTTTT; CDR3: CSWEKRANTGELFF
J: TRBJ2-7; size: many; D: TRBD2; V: TRBV20-1; DNA: TGCAGTGCTAGACTTAGCGGGAGGGACTACGAGCAGTACTTC; CDR3: CSARLSGRDYEQYF
J: TRBJ1-2; size: many; D: -; V: TRBV29-1; DNA: TGCAGCGTTGCCCTCTACAAGAGTGGCTACACCTTC; CDR3: CSVALYKSGYTF
J: TRBJ1-1; size: many; D: -; V: TRBV5-1; DNA: TGCGCCAGCAGCTATCCCGGGAGAAACACTGAAGCTTTCTTT; CDR3: CASSYPGRNTEAFF
J: TRBJ2-2; size: few; D: -; V: TRBV5-1; DNA: TGCGCCAGCAGCTTCTATGCGCGTTCCGCAGGCGAAATCACCGGGGAGCTGTTTTTT; CDR3: CASSFYARSAGEITGELFF
J: TRBJ2-2; size: many; D: -; V: TRBV10-3; DNA: TGTGCCATCAGTGAGTCACGAGTGAGCACCGGGGAGCTGTTTTTT; CDR3: CAISESRVSTGELFF
J: TRBJ1-2; size: -; D: -; V: TRBV5-5; DNA: TGTGCCAGCAGCTTGGTGGATTCCGATCGGGGCTACACCTTC; CDR3: CASSLVDSDRGYTF
J: TRBJ2-1; size: many; D: -; V: TRBV15; DNA: TGTGCCACCAGCAGAGAAGAGGGCAATGAGCAGTTCTTC; CDR3: CATSREEGNEQFF
J: TRBJ2-7; size: -; D: -; V: TRBV7-8; DNA: TGTGCCAGCAGCTTAGGGGTATTGCGGACAGTCTCCCCCGAGCAGTACTTC; CDR3: CASSLGVLRTVSPEQYF
J: TRBJ1-1; size: few; D: TRBD1; V: TRBV11-2; DNA: TGTGCCAGCAGCTCCGACCGAGGGACAGGCCTACCACACACTGAAGCTTTCTTT; CDR3: CASSSDRGTGLPHTEAFF
J: TRBJ2-1; size: few; D: TRBD2; V: TRBV20-1; DNA: TGCAGTGCATACAGCGGGAGGGGCAATGAGCAGTTCTTC; CDR3: CSAYSGRGNEQFF
J: TRBJ1-4; size: -; D: -; V: TRBV5-1; DNA: TGCGCCAGCAGCTTGGCCGGCCTTCCCGGTGAAAAACTGTTTTTT; CDR3: CASSLAGLPGEKLFF
J: TRBJ2-5; size: many; D: TRBD2; V: TRBV20-1; DNA: TGCAGTGCTAGAGATGTGACTAGCGGGCGAGAGACCCAGTACTTC; CDR3: CSARDVTSGRETQYF
J: TRBJ1-4; size: -; D: -; V: TRBV7-9; DNA: TGTGCCAGCAGCCCGTACAGGGTTTTCGATGAAAAACTGTTTTTT; CDR3: CASSPYRVFDEKLFF
J: TRBJ2-7; size: many; D: TRBD2; V: TRBV10-3; DNA: TGTGCCATCGGCGGGAGTGGAGCCTACGAGCAGTACTTC; CDR3: CAIGGSGAYEQYF
J: TRBJ2-7; size: many; D: -; V: TRBV3-1; DNA: TGTGCCAGCAGCCAAGATATCGCTAGCTATGGTTCCTACGAGCAGTACTTC; CDR3: CASSQDIASYGSYEQYF
J: TRBJ2-7; size: many; D: -; V: TRBV5-6; DNA: TGTGCCAGCAGCCCCCGGGGTCGGCTAGCTGGTTACGAGCAGTACTTC; CDR3: CASSPRGRLAGYEQYF
J: TRBJ2-7; size: many; D: -; V: TRBV27; DNA: TGTGCCAGCAGGACACTACAGAATAGTTACGAGCAGTACTTC; CDR3: CASRTLQNSYEQYF
J: TRBJ2-6; size: -; D: -; V: TRBV12-3/TRBV12-4; DNA: TGTGCCAGCAGTGACCCCTCTGGGGCCAACGTCCTGACTTTC; CDR3: CASSDPSGANVLTF
J: TRBJ1-2; size: -; D: -; V: TRBV28; DNA: TGTGCCAGCAGTGGGGCCTTGGCTAACTATGGCTACACCTTC; CDR3: CASSGALANYGYTF
J: TRBJ1-5; size: -; D: -; V: TRBV7-8; DNA: TGTGCCAGCAGCTTCCGGACGGGGAGCAATCAGCCCCAGCATTTT; CDR3: CASSFRTGSNQPQHF
J: TRBJ2-1; size: few; D: TRBD2; V: TRBV29-1; DNA: TGCAGCGTTGACTTCGAGGGACTAGCGGGGCAGAGTGAGCAGTTCTTC; CDR3: CSVDFEGLAGQSEQFF
J: TRBJ2-7; size: many; D: -; V: TRBV20-1; DNA: TGCAGTGCAAAAATTCACCGGGAGCTTTACTACGAGCAGTACTTC; CDR3: CSAKIHRELYYEQYF
J: TRBJ2-1; size: few; D: TRBD2; V: TRBV11-1; DNA: TGTGCCAGCAGCTTGCTCTTTGGAGTAGCGGGAGGGAGGTACCATGAGCAGTTCTTC; CDR3: CASSLLFGVAGGRYHEQFF
J: TRBJ2-7; size: -; D: TRBD2; V: TRBV10-3; DNA: TGTGCCATCAGTGAGTCGACGGGGGGCTACGAGCAGTACTTC; CDR3: CAISESTGGYEQYF
J: TRBJ2-7; size: many; D: TRBD1; V: TRBV7-3; DNA: TGTGCCAGCAGCTCGGGACAGGGTCTAGCCGAGCAGTACTTC; CDR3: CASSSGQGLAEQYF
J: TRBJ1-1; size: -; D: -; V: TRBV15; DNA: -; CDR3: CATSSTSGTEAFF
J: TRBJ2-7; size: many; D: -; V: TRBV7-2; DNA: TGTGCCAGCGGGGGTGAAACTAGATACGAGCAGTACTTC; CDR3: CASGGETRYEQYF